This T cell receptor (beta chain) was sequenced for a study of T cell responses to AZD1222 COVID-19 vaccine (dated by TCRdb to the early 2020s). For context, the study as a whole: AZD1222 recipients with second doses at about 4 weeks or about 12 weeks were pooled, because spike-specific TCR depth and breadth did not differ between schedules. Enrollment into the trials was organized by age into subgroups of 18-55, 56-69 and 70-plus years, and those subgroups contained about 160, 30 and 59 TCR-sequenced participants, respectively. TCR sequencing covered fewer than 250 trial participants: 200 to 220 given two doses of AZD1222 and approximately 26 given two doses of MenACWY control vaccine. Findings and caveats that apply to the study as a whole: A significant rise in spike-specific TCR breadth and depth was observed after two AZD1222 doses relative to day 0 and relative to MenACWY recipients. Conclusions about previously exposed vaccinees are limited, since just five or six AZD1222 recipients were seropositive for SARS-CoV-2 at baseline. Because no day 14 peak-response samples were available, repertoires were characterized only after the peak T cell response. The whole spike protein was spanned by vaccine-associated CD4 TCRs, and dominant responses were seen in regions 160-218 and 743-854. The 56-69-year group was small, and its depth increase did not reach significance, likely because of low power. Reportedly, almost half of the unique spike-specific TCRs recognized epitopes lying outside the regions that are mutated in the B.1.351 and B.1.1.7 variants. Most participants were white British and females outnumbered males, and the authors suggested that clonal diversity may have been underestimated.

The CDR3 regions of human TCRbeta chains were subjected to immunosequencing. As for the original processing: Repertoire TCRs were matched against a reference library of SARS-CoV-2-specific TCRs generated with the MIRA antigen-specificity platform. Breadth meant the fraction of unique TCRs that were SARS-CoV-2-associated, whereas depth meant the fraction of total T cells that were SARS-CoV-2-associated. Each spike-specific TCR was assigned to its reactive spike region and to a CD4 or CD8 class using the MIRA data. Log10-transformed breadth and depth values were compared by one-way ANOVA with Sidak's multiple comparisons tests. TCRdb mirrors the immuneACCESS table, restricted to in-frame sequences. Some clones are absent from its copies; in checked studies, under half trace to an unresolved V gene, and the reason for the others is unknown. The V and J calls and clone size were taken over from that table, and D and trimming were inferred from the DNA. Within this sample are about 150,000 clones, with about 90% of them counted one time only. More than 1.1% of the sample is in the top ten clones.

The time point tag for this specimen amounts to: baseline before first vaccination. Vaccinee samples came from UK trials COV001 and COV002, including a single-blind randomized controlled phase 2/3 trial of AZD1222 (ChAdOx1 nCoV-19) in healthy adults. Trial participant PBMC samples were collected at day 0 and day 28 after the second dose for TCRbeta chain sequencing. V lost 1 base and J lost 0 bases; the stretch between them is 12 bases long. The CDR3 holds 16 amino acids from the cysteine to the phenylalanine. Kept here is only the CDR3 DNA, which spans 48 bases and is read in frame from base 1. The germline V gene supplies CDR1 SGHTA and CDR2 FQGNSA. This clone came up a few times. What antigen it recognizes has not been identified. Within one base of it there is no much larger clone, and no base qualities were kept.

The TCR sequence derives from an adult in good health. The material was peripheral blood, obtained on day 0 of AZD1222 vaccination. Here the chain combines TRBV7-2 and TRBJ1-1; TRBD1 is possibly the D segment (6 matching bases). The bases read TGTGCCAGCAGCTTAGGGGGGGCTCACGTGAACACTGAAGCTTTCTTT. This encodes CASSLGGAHVNTEAFF.